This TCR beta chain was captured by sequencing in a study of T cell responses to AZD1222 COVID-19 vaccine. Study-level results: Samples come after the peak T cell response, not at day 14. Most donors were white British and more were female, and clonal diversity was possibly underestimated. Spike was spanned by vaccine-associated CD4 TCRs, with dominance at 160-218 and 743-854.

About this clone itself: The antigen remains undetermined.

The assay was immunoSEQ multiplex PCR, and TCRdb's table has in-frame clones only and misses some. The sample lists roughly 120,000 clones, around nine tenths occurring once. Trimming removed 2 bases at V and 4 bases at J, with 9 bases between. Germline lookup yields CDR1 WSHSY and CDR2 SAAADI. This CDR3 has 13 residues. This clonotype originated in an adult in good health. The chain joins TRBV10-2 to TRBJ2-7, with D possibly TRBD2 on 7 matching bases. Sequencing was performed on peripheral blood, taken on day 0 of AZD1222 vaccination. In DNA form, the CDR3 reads TGCGCCAGCAGTGAGGGGAGGGGGTACGAGCAGTACTTC. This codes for CASSEGRGYEQYF.